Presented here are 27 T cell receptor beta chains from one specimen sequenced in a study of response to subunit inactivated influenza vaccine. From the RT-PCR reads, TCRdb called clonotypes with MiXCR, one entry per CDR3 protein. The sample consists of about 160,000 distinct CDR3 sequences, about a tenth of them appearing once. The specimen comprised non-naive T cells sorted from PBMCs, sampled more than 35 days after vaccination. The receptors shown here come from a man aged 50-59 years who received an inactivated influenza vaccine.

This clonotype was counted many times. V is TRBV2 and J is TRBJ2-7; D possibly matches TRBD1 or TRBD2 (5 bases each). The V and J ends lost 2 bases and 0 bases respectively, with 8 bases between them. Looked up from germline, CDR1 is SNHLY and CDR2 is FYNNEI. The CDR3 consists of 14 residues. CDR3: CASSEPGSSYEQYF. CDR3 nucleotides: TGTGCCAGCAGTGAACCAGGGAGCTCCTACGAGCAGTACTTC.

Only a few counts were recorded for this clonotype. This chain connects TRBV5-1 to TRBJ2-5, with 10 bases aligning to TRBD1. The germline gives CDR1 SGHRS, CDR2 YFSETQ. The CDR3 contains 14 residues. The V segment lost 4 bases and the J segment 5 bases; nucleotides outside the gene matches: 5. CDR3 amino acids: CASSLMGQGETQYF. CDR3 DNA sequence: TGCGCCAGCAGCCTTATGGGACAGGGGGAGACCCAGTACTTC.

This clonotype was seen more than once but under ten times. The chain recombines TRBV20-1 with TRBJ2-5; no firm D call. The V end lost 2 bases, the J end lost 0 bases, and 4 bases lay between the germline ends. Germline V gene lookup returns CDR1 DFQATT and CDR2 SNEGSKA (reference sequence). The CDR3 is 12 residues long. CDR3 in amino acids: CSARWDQETQYF. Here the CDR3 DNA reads TGCAGTGCTAGATGGGACCAAGAGACCCAGTACTTC.

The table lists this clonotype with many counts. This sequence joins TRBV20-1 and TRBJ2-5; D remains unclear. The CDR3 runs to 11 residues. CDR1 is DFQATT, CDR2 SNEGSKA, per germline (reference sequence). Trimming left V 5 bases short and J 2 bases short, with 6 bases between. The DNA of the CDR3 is TGCAGTGCTTTTAATCAAGAGACCCAGTACTTC. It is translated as CSAFNQETQYF.

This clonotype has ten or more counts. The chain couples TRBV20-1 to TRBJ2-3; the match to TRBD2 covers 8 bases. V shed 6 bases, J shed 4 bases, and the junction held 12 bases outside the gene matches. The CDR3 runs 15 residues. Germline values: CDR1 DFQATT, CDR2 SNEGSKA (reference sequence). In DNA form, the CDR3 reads TGCAGTGCACCCGGGATAGCGGGACTTCCAGATACGCAGTATTTT. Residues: CSAPGIAGLPDTQYF.

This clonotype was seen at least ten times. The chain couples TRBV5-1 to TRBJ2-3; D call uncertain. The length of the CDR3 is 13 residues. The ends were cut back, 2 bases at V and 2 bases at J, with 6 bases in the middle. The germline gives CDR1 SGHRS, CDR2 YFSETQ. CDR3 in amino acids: CASSLDNTDTQYF. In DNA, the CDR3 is TGCGCCAGCAGCTTAGATAACACAGATACGCAGTATTTT.

Here the CDR3 DNA reads TGTGCCAGCAGCCCAAGTAGAGTTCGAGGGACTGAAGCTTTCTTT. Residues: CASSPSRVRGTEAFF. V is TRBV3-1 and J is TRBJ1-1; D gene unclear. The CDR3 length is 15 residues. Germline V lookup: CDR1 LGHDT, CDR2 YNNKEL (reference sequence). V gave up 4 bases and J gave up 5 bases, with 17 bases separating them.

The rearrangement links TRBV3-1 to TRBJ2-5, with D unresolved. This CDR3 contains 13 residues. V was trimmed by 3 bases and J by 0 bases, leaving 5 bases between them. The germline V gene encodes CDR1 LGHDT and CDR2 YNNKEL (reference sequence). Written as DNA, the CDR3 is TGTGCCAGCAGCCACCAAAACCAAGAGACCCAGTACTTC. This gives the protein CASSHQNQETQYF.

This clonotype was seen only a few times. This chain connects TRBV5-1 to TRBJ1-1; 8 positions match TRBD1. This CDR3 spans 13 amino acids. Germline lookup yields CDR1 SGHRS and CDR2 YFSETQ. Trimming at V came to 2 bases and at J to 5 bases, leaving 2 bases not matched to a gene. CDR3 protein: CASSFQGATEAFF. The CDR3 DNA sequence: TGCGCCAGCAGCTTTCAGGGGGCGACTGAAGCTTTCTTT.

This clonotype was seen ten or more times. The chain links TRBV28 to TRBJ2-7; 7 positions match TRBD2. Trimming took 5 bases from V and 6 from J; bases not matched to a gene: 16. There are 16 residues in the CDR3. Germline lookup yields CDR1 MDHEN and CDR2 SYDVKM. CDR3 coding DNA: TGTGCCAGCAGTCCCGGACTAGTCACCTACTTAGGCGAGCAGTACTTC. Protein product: CASSPGLVTYLGEQYF.

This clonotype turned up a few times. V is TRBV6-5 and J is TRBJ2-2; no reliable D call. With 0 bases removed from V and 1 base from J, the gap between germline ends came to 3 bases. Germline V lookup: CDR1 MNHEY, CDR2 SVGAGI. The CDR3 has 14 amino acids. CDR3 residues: CASSYSQNTGELFF. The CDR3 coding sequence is TGTGCCAGCAGTTACTCCCAGAACACCGGGGAGCTGTTTTTT.

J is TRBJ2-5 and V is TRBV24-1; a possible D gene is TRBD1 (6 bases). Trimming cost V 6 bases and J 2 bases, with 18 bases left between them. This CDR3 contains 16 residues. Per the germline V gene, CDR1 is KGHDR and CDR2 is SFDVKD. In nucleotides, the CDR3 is TGTGCCACCAGTTTTCCGCAGGGCAGGGGACAAGAGACCCAGTACTTC. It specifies CATSFPQGRGQETQYF.

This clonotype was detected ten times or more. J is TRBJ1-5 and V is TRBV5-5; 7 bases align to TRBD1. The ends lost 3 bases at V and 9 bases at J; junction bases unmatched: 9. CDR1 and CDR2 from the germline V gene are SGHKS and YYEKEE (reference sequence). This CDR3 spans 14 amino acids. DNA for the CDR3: TGTGCCAGCAGCTCGGGGACAGCCGGGTTGCCCCAGCATTTT. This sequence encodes CASSSGTAGLPQHF.

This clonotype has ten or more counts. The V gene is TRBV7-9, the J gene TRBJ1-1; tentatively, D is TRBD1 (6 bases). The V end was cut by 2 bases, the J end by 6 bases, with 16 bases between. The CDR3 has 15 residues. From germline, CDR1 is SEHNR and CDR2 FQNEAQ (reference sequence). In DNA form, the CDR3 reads TGTGCCAGCAGCTTACGTCCAGGGGCTAACTCTGAAGCTTTCTTT. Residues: CASSLRPGANSEAFF.

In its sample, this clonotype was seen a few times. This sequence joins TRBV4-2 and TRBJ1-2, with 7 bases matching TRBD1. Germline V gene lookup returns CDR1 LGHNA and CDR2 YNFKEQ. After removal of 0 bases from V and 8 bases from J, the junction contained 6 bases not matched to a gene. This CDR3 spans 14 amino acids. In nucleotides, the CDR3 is TGTGCCAGCAGCCAAGATCGCACAGGGGAGGGCTACACCTTC. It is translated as CASSQDRTGEGYTF.

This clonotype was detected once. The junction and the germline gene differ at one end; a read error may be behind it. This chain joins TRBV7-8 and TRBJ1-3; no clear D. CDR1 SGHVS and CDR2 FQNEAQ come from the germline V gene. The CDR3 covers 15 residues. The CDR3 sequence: CASTWAVNSGKTIYF. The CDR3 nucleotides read TGTGCCAGCACTTGGGCGGTCAACTCTGGAAAGACCATATATTTT.

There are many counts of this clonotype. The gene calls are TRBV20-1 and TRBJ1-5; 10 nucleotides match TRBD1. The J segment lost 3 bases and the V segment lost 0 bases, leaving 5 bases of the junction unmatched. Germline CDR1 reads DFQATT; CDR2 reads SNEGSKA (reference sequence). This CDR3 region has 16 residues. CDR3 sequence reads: CSARDPGTGDNQPQHF. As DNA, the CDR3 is TGCAGTGCTAGAGATCCGGGGACAGGGGACAATCAGCCCCAGCATTTT.

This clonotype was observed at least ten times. The CDR3 protein is CSVLVGGMDSPLHF. The DNA of the CDR3 is TGCAGCGTTCTTGTGGGGGGCATGGATTCACCCCTCCACTTT. The V gene is TRBV29-1, the J gene TRBJ1-6, with D perhaps matching TRBD1 (6 bases). V lost 5 bases and J 8 bases, leaving 16 bases between the germline ends. Germline V gives CDR1 SQVTM, CDR2 ANQGSEA. The CDR3 sequence is 14 residues long. The variable domain in full, completed from reference TRBV29-1 and TRBJ1-6, reads SAVISQKPSRDICQRGTSLTIQCQVDSQVTMMFWYRQQPGQSLTLIATANQGSEATYESGFVIDKFPISRPNLTFSTLTVSNMSPEDSSIYLCSVLVGGMDSPLHFGNGTRLTVT.

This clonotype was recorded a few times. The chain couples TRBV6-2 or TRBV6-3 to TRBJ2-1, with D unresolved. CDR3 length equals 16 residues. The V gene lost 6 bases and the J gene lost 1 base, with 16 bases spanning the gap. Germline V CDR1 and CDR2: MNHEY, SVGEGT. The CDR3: CASRGNEAGSYNEQFF. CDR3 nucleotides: TGTGCCAGCAGAGGCAATGAAGCCGGGTCCTACAATGAGCAGTTCTTC.

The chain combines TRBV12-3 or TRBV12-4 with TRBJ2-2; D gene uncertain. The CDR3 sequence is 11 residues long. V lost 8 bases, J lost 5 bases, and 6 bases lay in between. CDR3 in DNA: TGTGCCAGCGTCGGGACCGGGGAGCTGTTTTTT. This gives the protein CASVGTGELFF.

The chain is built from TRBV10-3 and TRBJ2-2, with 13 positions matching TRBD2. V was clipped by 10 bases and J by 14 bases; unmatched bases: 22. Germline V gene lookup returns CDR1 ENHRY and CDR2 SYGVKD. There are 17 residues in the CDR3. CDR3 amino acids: CATRTSGGDNNRGLLFF. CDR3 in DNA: TGTGCCACCAGGACTAGCGGGGGAGATAATAACCGGGGTTTACTGTTTTTT.

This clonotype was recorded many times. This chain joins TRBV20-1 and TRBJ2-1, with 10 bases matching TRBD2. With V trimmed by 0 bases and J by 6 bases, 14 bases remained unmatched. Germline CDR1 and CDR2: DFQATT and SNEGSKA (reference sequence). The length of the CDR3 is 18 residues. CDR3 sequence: CSARDHSRTSGVFNEQFF. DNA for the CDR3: TGCAGTGCTAGAGATCATTCCCGAACTAGCGGGGTCTTCAATGAGCAGTTCTTC.

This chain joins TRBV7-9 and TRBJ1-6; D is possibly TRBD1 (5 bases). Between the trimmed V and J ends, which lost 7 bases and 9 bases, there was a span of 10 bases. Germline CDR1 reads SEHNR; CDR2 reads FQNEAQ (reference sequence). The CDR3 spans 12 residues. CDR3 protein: CASTAGLSPLHF. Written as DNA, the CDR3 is TGTGCCAGCACGGCAGGGCTTTCACCCCTCCACTTT.

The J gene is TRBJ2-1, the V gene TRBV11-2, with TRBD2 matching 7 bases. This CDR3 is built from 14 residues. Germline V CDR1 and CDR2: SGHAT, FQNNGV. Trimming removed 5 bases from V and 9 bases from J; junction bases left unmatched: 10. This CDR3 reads CASSPLGEGLEQFF. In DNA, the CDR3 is TGTGCCAGCAGCCCGCTGGGGGAGGGTCTTGAGCAGTTCTTC.

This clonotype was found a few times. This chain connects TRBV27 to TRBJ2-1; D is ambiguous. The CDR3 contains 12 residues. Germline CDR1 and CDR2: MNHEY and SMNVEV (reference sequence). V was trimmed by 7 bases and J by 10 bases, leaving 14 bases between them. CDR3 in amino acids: CASTSVWAEQFF. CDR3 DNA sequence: TGTGCCAGCACCTCTGTTTGGGCCGAGCAGTTCTTC.

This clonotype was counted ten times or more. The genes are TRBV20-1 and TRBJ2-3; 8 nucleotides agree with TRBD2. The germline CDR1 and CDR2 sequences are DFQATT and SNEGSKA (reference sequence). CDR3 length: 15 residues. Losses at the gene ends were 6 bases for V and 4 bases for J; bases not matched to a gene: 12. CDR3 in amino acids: CSATDMREAADTQYF. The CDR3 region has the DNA TGCAGTGCCACCGACATGCGGGAGGCTGCAGATACGCAGTATTTT.

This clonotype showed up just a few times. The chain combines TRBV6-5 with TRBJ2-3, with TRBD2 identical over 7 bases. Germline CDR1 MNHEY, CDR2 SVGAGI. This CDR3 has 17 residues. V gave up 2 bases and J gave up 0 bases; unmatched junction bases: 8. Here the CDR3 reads CASSYSLGSGSTDTQYF. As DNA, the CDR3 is TGTGCCAGCAGTTACAGCCTGGGTAGCGGGAGCACAGATACGCAGTATTTT.